This T cell receptor beta chain is drawn from a study of blood T cell repertoires in COVID-19. Data came from immunoSEQ multiplex PCR; TCRdb stores just in-frame clones and leaves some out. Of about 150,000 clones listed, more than 75% are singletons. V lost 0 bases to trimming and J lost 4 bases; unmatched junction nucleotides: 5. Germline-derived CDR1 and CDR2 are SGHRS and YFSETQ. The CDR3 extends over 15 amino acids. Sequences were obtained from peripheral blood. This TCR was recovered from a man aged 55-75 years with acute or convalescent COVID-19. The chain is built from TRBV5-1 and TRBJ2-3; TRBD2 aligns across 7 bases. CDR3 bases: TGCGCCAGCAGCTTGGCCGGTGCGGGAGCAGATACGCAGTATTTT. Translated, it gives CASSLAGAGADTQYF.